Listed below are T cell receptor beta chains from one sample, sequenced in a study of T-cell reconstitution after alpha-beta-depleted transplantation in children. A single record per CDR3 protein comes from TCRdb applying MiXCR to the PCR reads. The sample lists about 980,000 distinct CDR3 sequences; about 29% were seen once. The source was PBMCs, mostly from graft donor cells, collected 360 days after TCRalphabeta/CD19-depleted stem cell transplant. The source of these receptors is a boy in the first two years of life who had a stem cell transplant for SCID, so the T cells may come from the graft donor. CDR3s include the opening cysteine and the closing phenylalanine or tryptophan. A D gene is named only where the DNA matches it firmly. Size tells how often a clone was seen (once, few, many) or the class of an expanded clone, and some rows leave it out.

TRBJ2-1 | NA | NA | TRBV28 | CASSTPLRQSSYNEQFF | TGTGCCAGCAGTACCCCATTGAGGCAGAGCTCCTACAATGAGCAGTTCTTC
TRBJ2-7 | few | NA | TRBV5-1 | CASSLGGTKPEGQYF | TGCGCCAGCAGCTTGGGCGGGACAAAGCCAGAAGGGCAGTACTTC
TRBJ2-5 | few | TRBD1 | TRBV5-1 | CASSSGRTGSPETQYF | TGCGCCAGCAGCTCTGGTCGGACAGGGTCCCCAGAGACCCAGTACTTC
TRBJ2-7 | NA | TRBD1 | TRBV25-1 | CASSGRDRAHEQYF | TGTGCCAGCAGTGGCCGGGACAGGGCCCACGAGCAGTACTTC
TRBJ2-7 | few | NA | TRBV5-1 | CASSLAPTGLENYEQYF | TGCGCCAGCAGCTTGGCCCCCACAGGCTTGGAGAACTACGAGCAGTACTTC
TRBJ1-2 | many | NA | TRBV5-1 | CASSLEGAGYGYTF | TGCGCCAGCAGCTTGGAAGGGGCCGGCTATGGCTACACCTTC
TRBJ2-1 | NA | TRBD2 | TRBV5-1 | CASSSGTSGGASVNEQFF | TGCGCCAGCAGCTCCGGGACTAGCGGGGGGGCATCGGTAAATGAGCAGTTCTTC
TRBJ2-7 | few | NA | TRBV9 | CASSVAGGREQYF | TGTGCCAGCAGCGTAGCTGGGGGTCGCGAGCAGTACTTC
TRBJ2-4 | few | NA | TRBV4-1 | CASSQVPLQVPKNIQYF | TGCGCCAGCAGCCAAGTCCCCTTACAGGTGCCCAAAAACATTCAGTACTTC
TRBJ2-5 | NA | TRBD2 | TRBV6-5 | CASSYALAGSQETQYF | TGTGCCAGCAGTTACGCACTAGCGGGGTCGCAAGAGACCCAGTACTTC
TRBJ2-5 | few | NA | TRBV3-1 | CASSPWRGSAGETQYF | TGTGCCAGCAGCCCCTGGCGTGGCAGCGCCGGCGAGACCCAGTACTTC
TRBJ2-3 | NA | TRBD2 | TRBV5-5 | CASSLEGRGSTDTQYF | TGTGCCAGCAGCTTGGAGGGGAGGGGTAGCACAGATACGCAGTATTTT
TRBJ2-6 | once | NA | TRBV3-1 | CASSQDMSPGANVLTF | TGTGCCAGCAGCCAAGATATGAGCCCTGGGGCCAACGTCCTGACTTTC
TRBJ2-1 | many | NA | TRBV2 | CASKVAYNEQFF | TGTGCCAGCAAGGTAGCCTACAATGAGCAGTTCTTC
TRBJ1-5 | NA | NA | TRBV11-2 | CASSRDLSNQPQHF | TGTGCCAGCAGCCGGGACCTTAGCAATCAGCCCCAGCATTTT
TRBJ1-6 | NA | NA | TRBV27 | CASSFGRETPLHF | TGTGCCAGCAGTTTTGGCAGAGAGACACCCCTCCACTTT
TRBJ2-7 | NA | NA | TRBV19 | CASSIGRGDYEQYF | TGTGCCAGTAGTATTGGAAGGGGTGACTACGAGCAGTACTTC
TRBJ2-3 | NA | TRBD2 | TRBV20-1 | CSASSLWGSGTDTQYF | TGCAGTGCTTCATCATTGTGGGGTAGCGGGACAGATACGCAGTATTTT
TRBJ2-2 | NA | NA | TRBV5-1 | CASSLFALTRGPNTGELFF | TGCGCCAGCAGCTTGTTCGCTTTGACGCGGGGCCCGAACACCGGGGAGCTGTTTTTT
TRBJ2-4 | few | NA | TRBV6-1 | CASSDRVWAKNIQYF | TGTGCCAGCAGTGACAGGGTTTGGGCCAAAAACATTCAGTACTTC
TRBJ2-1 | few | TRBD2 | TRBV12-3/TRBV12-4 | CASTLGPSGADPNEQFF | TGTGCCAGCACCCTCGGTCCTAGCGGGGCAGATCCCAATGAGCAGTTCTTC
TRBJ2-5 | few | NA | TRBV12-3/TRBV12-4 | CASSLTHQETQYF | TGTGCCAGCAGTTTAACACACCAAGAGACCCAGTACTTC
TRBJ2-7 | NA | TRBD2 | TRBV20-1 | CSARLSGGASYEQYF | TGCAGTGCTAGACTCAGCGGGGGGGCCTCCTACGAGCAGTACTTC
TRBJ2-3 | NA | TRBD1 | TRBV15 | CATSRDGQGPSDTQYF | TGTGCCACCAGCAGAGATGGACAGGGCCCCTCAGATACGCAGTATTTT
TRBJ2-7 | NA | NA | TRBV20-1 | CSAPGPFIYEQYF | TGCAGTGCCCCGGGCCCGTTTATTTACGAGCAGTACTTC
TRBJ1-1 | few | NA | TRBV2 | CASSDGGALMNTEAFF | TGTGCCAGCAGTGATGGAGGAGCGTTGATGAACACTGAAGCTTTCTTT
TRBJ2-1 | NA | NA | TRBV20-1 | CSVGGWSYNEQFF | TGCAGTGTTGGGGGATGGTCCTACAATGAGCAGTTCTTC
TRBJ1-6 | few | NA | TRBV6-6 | CASTRATGFPLHF | TGTGCCAGCACCCGAGCTACAGGGTTCCCCCTCCACTTT
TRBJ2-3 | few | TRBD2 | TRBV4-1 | CASSQVPGRGGTDTQYF | TGCGCCAGCAGCCAAGTTCCGGGCCGGGGGGGGACAGATACGCAGTATTTT
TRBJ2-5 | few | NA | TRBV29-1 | CSVHSVGGGQAQETQYF | TGCAGCGTTCACAGCGTGGGTGGGGGCCAGGCACAAGAGACCCAGTACTTC
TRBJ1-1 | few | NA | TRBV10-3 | CAISAGRNTEAFF | TGTGCCATCAGTGCGGGACGGAACACTGAAGCTTTCTTT
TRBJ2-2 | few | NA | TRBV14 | CASSQGARGRQKNTGELFF | TGTGCCAGCAGCCAAGGTGCTCGGGGGCGGCAAAAGAACACCGGGGAGCTGTTTTTT
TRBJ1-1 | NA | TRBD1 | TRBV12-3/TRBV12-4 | CASASRGITEAFF | TGTGCCAGCGCATCCAGGGGGATCACTGAAGCTTTCTTT
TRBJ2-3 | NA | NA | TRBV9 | CASSVRDITDTQYF | TGTGCCAGCAGCGTCCGGGACATCACAGATACGCAGTATTTT
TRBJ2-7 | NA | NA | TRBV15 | CATSREINYEQYF | TGTGCCACCAGCAGGGAAATAAACTACGAGCAGTACTTC
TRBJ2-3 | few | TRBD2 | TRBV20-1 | CSASSSGGADTQYF | TGCAGTGCTAGCTCTAGCGGGGGGGCAGATACGCAGTATTTT